These T cell receptor beta chains were read from a single sample in a study of T cell changes during pregnancy in multiple sclerosis. Clones were sequenced by immunoSEQ multiplex PCR, and TCRdb holds only the in-frame ones, with some missing. The repertoire includes around 64,000 clones, about 90% of them detected once, and under 0.35% sits in the top ten. Sequences were derived from CD4+ T cells from peripheral blood mononuclear cells, sampled after pregnancy. The receptors here all came from a female donor with multiple sclerosis, enrolled in a pregnancy study. CDR3s include the opening cysteine and the closing phenylalanine or tryptophan. A D gene is named only where the DNA matches it firmly. The size entry is marked missing in some rows and otherwise reads once, few, many or a size class.

J gene	V gene	D gene	clone size	CDR3 protein	CDR3 DNA
TRBJ1-5	TRBV7-9	TRBD1	NA	CASSLGGQNQPQHF	TGTGCCAGCAGCTTAGGGGGACAGAATCAGCCCCAGCATTTT
TRBJ1-5	TRBV30	NA	NA	CAWSVKAGIEPQHF	TGTGCCTGGAGTGTCAAGGCAGGGATAGAGCCCCAGCATTTT
TRBJ1-2	TRBV6-1	TRBD1	NA	CASRDASTGGGYTF	TGTGCCAGCAGGGACGCGTCGACAGGGGGCGGCTACACCTTC
TRBJ1-2	TRBV28	TRBD1	NA	CASSLGGGQGRDGYTF	TGTGCCAGCAGTTTGGGGGGAGGACAGGGGAGAGATGGCTACACCTTC
TRBJ2-5	TRBV5-4	NA	NA	CASSPTGNETQYF	TGTGCCAGCAGCCCCACAGGGAATGAGACCCAGTACTTC
TRBJ1-1	TRBV20-1	NA	few	CSAGMNTEAFF	TGCAGTGCGGGCATGAACACTGAAGCTTTCTTT
TRBJ2-6	TRBV6-1	NA	once	CASSGRGVSGANVLTF	TGTGCCAGCAGTGGGAGGGGTGTCTCTGGGGCCAACGTCCTGACTTTC
TRBJ2-2	TRBV18	TRBD1	once	CASSHDKKGQNGELFF	TGTGCCAGCTCCCATGATAAAAAGGGACAGAACGGGGAGCTGTTTTTT
TRBJ1-1	TRBV6-4	NA	NA	CASRIPDSQTEAFF	TGTGCCAGCAGGATTCCGGACAGCCAGACTGAAGCTTTCTTT
TRBJ1-3	TRBV7-8	NA	NA	CASSRDTYTIYF	TGTGCCAGCAGCCGGGACACCTACACCATATATTTT
TRBJ2-1	TRBV7-9	NA	NA	CASSPRGGRTYNEQFF	TGTGCCAGCAGCCCTAGGGGGGGGAGGACCTACAATGAGCAGTTCTTC
TRBJ2-1	TRBV7-9	NA	NA	CATTRSGTSSYNEQFF	TGTGCTACTACCCGCAGCGGAACGAGCTCCTACAATGAGCAGTTCTTC
TRBJ2-4	TRBV30	NA	NA	CAWSVLAWGDIQYF	TGTGCCTGGAGTGTACTGGCCTGGGGGGACATTCAGTACTTC
TRBJ1-3	TRBV28	NA	NA	CASSLGQGERNTIYF	TGTGCCAGCAGCCTTGGGCAGGGCGAAAGAAACACCATATATTTT
TRBJ2-1	TRBV18	TRBD2	NA	CASSPVRLGGSYNEQFF	TGTGCCAGCTCACCAGTAAGGCTCGGGGGGTCCTACAATGAGCAGTTCTTC
TRBJ1-1	TRBV28	NA	NA	CASSPSVRGNTEAFF	TGTGCCAGCAGTCCCTCAGTTCGGGGGAACACTGAAGCTTTCTTT
TRBJ1-2	TRBV6-5	TRBD1	NA	CASTREGAQGYTF	TGTGCCAGCACCCGGGAGGGGGCGCAAGGCTACACCTTC
TRBJ1-3	TRBV6-6	NA	NA	CASRGIGTTTGNTIYF	TGTGCCAGCAGGGGGATCGGGACAACCACTGGAAACACCATATATTTT
TRBJ1-2	TRBV15	TRBD1	NA	CATSTGQALRYTF	TGTGCCACCAGCACAGGACAGGCTCTTCGCTACACCTTC
TRBJ2-1	TRBV7-2	TRBD2	NA	CASSFTGGLSYNEQFF	TGTGCCAGCAGCTTTACGGGGGGGCTCTCCTACAATGAGCAGTTCTTC
TRBJ2-1	TRBV7-2	TRBD2	NA	CASSWRTSGGGSSYNEQFF	TGTGCCAGCAGCTGGCGGACTAGCGGGGGGGGAAGCTCCTACAATGAGCAGTTCTTC
TRBJ1-3	TRBV19	NA	NA	CASSIGASPNSGNTIYF	TGTGCCAGTAGTATCGGAGCAAGTCCAAACTCTGGAAACACCATATATTTT
TRBJ2-7	TRBV5-1	TRBD1	NA	CASSPEDRISYEQYF	TGCGCCAGCAGCCCGGAGGACAGGATCTCCTACGAGCAGTACTTC
TRBJ2-2	TRBV5-1	NA	NA	CASSFEVGELFF	TGCGCCAGCAGCTTTGAGGTCGGGGAGCTGTTTTTT
TRBJ2-7	TRBV29-1	TRBD1	NA	CSVGGRTGVYEQYF	TGCAGCGTTGGTGGTAGGACAGGGGTTTACGAGCAGTACTTC
TRBJ2-2	TRBV29-1	NA	NA	CSVTATGELFF	TGCAGCGTCACAGCCACCGGGGAGCTGTTTTTT
TRBJ1-3	TRBV7-9	TRBD1	NA	CASSLETGGSFGDTIYF	TGTGCCAGCAGCTTAGAAACAGGGGGCAGTTTCGGTGACACCATATATTTT
TRBJ1-1	TRBV19	TRBD1	NA	CASSPQGGEAFF	TGTGCCAGTAGTCCCCAGGGGGGTGAAGCTTTCTTT
TRBJ2-3	TRBV7-9	NA	NA	CASSLGYYTDTQYF	TGTGCCAGCAGCTTAGGATACTACACAGATACGCAGTATTTT
TRBJ2-3	TRBV7-7	TRBD2	NA	CASSSGLAGVADTQYF	TGTGCCAGCAGCTCGGGACTAGCGGGAGTGGCAGATACGCAGTATTTT
TRBJ1-2	TRBV5-1	NA	NA	CASSLADTSIYGYTF	TGCGCCAGCAGCTTGGCCGACACATCGATCTATGGCTACACCTTC
TRBJ2-2	TRBV19	NA	few	CASSTAGEAELFF	TGTGCCAGTAGTACCGCAGGGGAAGCGGAGCTGTTTTTT
TRBJ1-6	TRBV4-1	NA	NA	CASSPGTTGSSYNSPLHF	TGCGCCAGCAGTCCAGGGACCACAGGGAGCTCCTATAATTCGCCCCTCCACTTT
TRBJ2-3	TRBV5-1	NA	NA	CASSFSGVPDTQYF	TGCGCCAGCAGCTTCTCAGGGGTCCCAGATACGCAGTATTTT
TRBJ1-4	TRBV28	NA	NA	CASSSPSEKLFF	TGTGCCAGCAGTTCCCCATCAGAAAAACTGTTTTTT